This entry features one T cell receptor beta chain sequence. The antigen is not known. The data are from a study of T cell responses to AZD1222 COVID-19 vaccine. There are 15 residues in the CDR3. Trimming stripped 3 bases from V and 3 bases from J, with 14 bases between. Germline CDR1 LNHNV, CDR2 YYDKDF (reference sequence). The protocol was immunoSEQ multiplex PCR, while the TCRdb copy is restricted to in-frame clones and leaves out a portion. The sample lists some 180,000 clones, 85% to 95% occurring once. Overall study findings and caveats: Within unmutated variant regions lay the reported targets of nearly half of spike-specific TCRs.

The source of this sequence is an adult in good health. Sequences were derived from peripheral blood, sampled on day 0 of AZD1222 vaccination. The chain carries TRBV15 and TRBJ1-2; D ambiguous. The CDR3 loop is CATSSPRRAHYGYTF. For the CDR3, the DNA is TGTGCCACCAGCAGTCCGAGACGCGCCCACTATGGCTACACCTTC.